The 25 T cell receptor beta chains presented below share a single source sample, sequenced in a study of blood T cell repertoires in COVID-19. TCRdb's table, derived via immunoSEQ multiplex PCR, lists solely in-frame clones and lacks some. The data contain under 200,000 clones, 80% to 90% of them seen just once; the ten biggest clones take up around 10%. The sequencing input was peripheral blood. The receptors were gathered from a woman aged 70 to 79 with COVID-19, enrolled during active disease.

The rearrangement joins TRBV4-1 to TRBJ1-1; D call uncertain. This CDR3 contains 18 residues. Trimming cost V 0 bases and J 1 base, with 18 bases left between them. Germline V gene lookup returns CDR1 MGHRA and CDR2 YSYEKL. The CDR3 loop reads CASSQDGQMNPANTEAFF. CDR3 in DNA: TGCGCCAGCAGCCAAGATGGGCAGATGAACCCTGCGAACACTGAAGCTTTCTTT.

The rearrangement joins TRBV28 to TRBJ1-2; D perhaps matches TRBD1 (5 bases). The germline CDR1 and CDR2 sequences are MDHEN and SYDVKM. Trimming removed 3 bases from V and 3 bases from J, with 23 bases in between. The CDR3 is made up of 18 amino acids. CDR3 protein: CASSLSGLISTHYYGYTF. As DNA, the CDR3 is TGTGCCAGCAGTTTGTCGGGACTCATATCAACCCACTACTATGGCTACACCTTC.

This chain connects TRBV7-2 to TRBJ1-6; D not certain. Trimming removed 3 bases from V and 14 bases from J, with 20 bases in between. Germline V gene data show CDR1 as SGHTA and CDR2 as FQGNSA. This CDR3 comprises 15 residues. The CDR3 spells CASSFERARVGTLHF. As DNA, the CDR3 is TGTGCCAGCAGCTTCGAGAGGGCTCGGGTGGGGACCCTCCACTTT.

This chain uses TRBV6-5 with TRBJ2-5; TRBD1 matches 9 bases. V lost 9 bases, J lost 5 bases, and 10 bases stayed unmatched. The CDR3 length is 14 residues. Germline V gives CDR1 MNHEY, CDR2 SVGAGI. The DNA of the CDR3 is TGTGCCAGTAGCCGGGGACAGGGTTGGGAGACCCAGTACTTC. Its protein product is CASSRGQGWETQYF.

The CDR3 spells CASSVPGGPNPYEQYF. CDR3 in DNA: TGTGCCAGCAGTGTTCCGGGGGGGCCAAATCCCTACGAGCAGTACTTC. The chain joins TRBV6-1 to TRBJ2-7, with 8 bases aligning to TRBD2. The CDR3 is made up of 16 amino acids. V lost 4 bases, J lost 2 bases, and 10 bases stayed unmatched. CDR1 and CDR2 from the germline V gene are MNHNS and SASEGT.

This chain uses TRBV19 with TRBJ2-7; 7 bases are shared with TRBD2. This CDR3 is built from 12 residues. Germline assignment: CDR1 LNHDA and CDR2 SQIVND (reference sequence). Losses at the gene ends were 10 bases for V and 3 bases for J; bases not matched to a gene: 6. CDR3 sequence: CATMGGGYEQYF. CDR3 nucleotides: TGTGCCACCATGGGGGGGGGCTACGAGCAGTACTTC.

The rearrangement links TRBV2 to TRBJ2-6; D unresolved. Trimming left V 4 bases short and J 0 bases short, with 7 bases between. The CDR3 spans 15 residues. Germline loops: CDR1 SNHLY, CDR2 FYNNEI. CDR3 sequence reads: CASSALNSGANVLTF. The CDR3 DNA reads as TGTGCCAGCAGTGCACTAAACTCTGGGGCCAACGTCCTGACTTTC.

The rearrangement joins TRBV7-2 to TRBJ1-1, with 11 bases fitting TRBD1. CDR3 length equals 14 residues. CDR1 is SGHTA, CDR2 FQGNSA, per germline. Trimming cost V 4 bases and J 10 bases; bases outside gene matches: 8. CDR3 DNA: TGTGCCAGCAGCTCCCTGGACAGGGGGCGGCGAGCTTTCTTT. It codes for CASSSLDRGRRAFF.

The CDR3 coding sequence is TGTGCCAGCAGTTTCCCCCTTTCAGGGGGCGTATTATCGGGCGAGCAGTACTTC. It specifies CASSFPLSGGVLSGEQYF. This chain uses TRBV28 with TRBJ2-7, with 8 bases that match TRBD1. The ends lost 3 bases at V and 6 bases at J; junction bases unmatched: 19. From germline, CDR1 is MDHEN and CDR2 SYDVKM. CDR3 length equals 18 residues.

This chain connects TRBV30 to TRBJ1-1, with TRBD1 identical over 7 bases. V dropped 3 bases and J dropped 4; count of bases not matched to a gene: 11. From germline, CDR1 is GTSNPN and CDR2 SVGIG (reference sequence). This CDR3 has 15 residues. The CDR3 is CAWSARQGKGTEAFF. The CDR3 DNA is TGTGCCTGGAGCGCTCGACAGGGAAAGGGCACTGAAGCTTTCTTT.

This chain links TRBV9 with TRBJ1-2; a possible D gene is TRBD1 (5 bases). The CDR3 totals 14 residues. Germline V gene data show CDR1 as SGDLS and CDR2 as YYNGEE. V lost 3 bases and J 4 bases, leaving 13 bases between the germline ends. CDR3 in amino acids: CASSADSRGYGYTF. The CDR3 DNA is TGTGCCAGCAGCGCTGACAGCCGAGGCTATGGCTACACCTTC.

The CDR3 protein is CASSQGARSDTQYF. CDR3 DNA: TGTGCCAGCAGTCAGGGGGCCCGGTCAGATACGCAGTATTTT. The chain employs TRBV14 and TRBJ2-3; TRBD1 matches at 8 bases. Looked up from germline, CDR1 is SGHDN and CDR2 is FVKESK. V lost 6 bases and J lost 4; bases outside the gene matches: 6. CDR3 length equals 14 residues.

The chain employs TRBV11-3 and TRBJ2-7, with 9 positions matching TRBD1. Looked up from germline, CDR1 is SGHNT and CDR2 is YENEEA. With 5 bases clipped from V and 4 bases from J, the junction kept 6 bases outside the gene matches. This CDR3 is 14 amino acids long. The CDR3 nucleotides are TGTGCCAGCAGCACGGGACAGGGATCATACGAGCAGTACTTC. It encodes CASSTGQGSYEQYF.

This chain links TRBV3-1 (or the pseudogene TRBV3-2) with TRBJ2-5, with D possibly matching TRBD2 (5 bases). V was clipped by 0 bases and J by 5 bases, with 10 bases between them. CDR3 length: 14 amino acids. Germline CDR1 and CDR2: LGHDT and YNNKEL (reference sequence). The CDR3 here is CASSQDRGKETQYF. For the CDR3, the DNA is TGTGCCAGCAGCCAAGACCGGGGAAAGGAGACCCAGTACTTC.

The chain joins TRBV2 to TRBJ1-1, with a weak D call TRBD1 (5 bases). The ends were cut back, 1 base at V and 11 bases at J, with 11 bases in the middle. The CDR3 spans 12 residues. Germline V gene lookup returns CDR1 SNHLY and CDR2 FYNNEI. The CDR3 loop reads CASSEGRGRAFF. The DNA of the CDR3 is TGTGCCAGCAGTGAAGGTAGGGGAAGGGCTTTCTTT.

The chain combines TRBV11-2 with TRBJ1-5; D is ambiguous. The CDR3 runs 17 residues. Looked up from germline, CDR1 is SGHAT and CDR2 is FQNNGV. V was trimmed by 0 bases and J by 0 bases, leaving 12 bases between them. The CDR3 is CASSLDSGGNSNQPQHF. CDR3 nucleotide sequence: TGTGCCAGCAGCTTAGATTCGGGTGGAAATAGCAATCAGCCCCAGCATTTT.

This chain links TRBV6-6 with TRBJ1-1; tentative D call: TRBD1 (5 bases). Germline V gene sequence: CDR1 MNHNY, CDR2 SVGAGI (reference sequence). There are 13 residues in the CDR3. Trimming cost V 7 bases and J 3 bases, with 12 bases left between them. CDR3 residues: CASTLSGDTEAFF. Written as DNA, the CDR3 is TGTGCCAGCACCTTGTCGGGGGACACTGAAGCTTTCTTT.

The rearrangement uses TRBV4-1 and TRBJ2-5; D gene ambiguous. Germline CDR1 and CDR2: MGHRA and YSYEKL. The CDR3 sequence is 14 residues long. The V and J ends lost 0 bases and 3 bases respectively, with 8 bases between them. CDR3 amino acids: CASSQDLAEETQYF. Written as DNA, the CDR3 is TGCGCCAGCAGCCAAGATCTGGCAGAAGAGACCCAGTACTTC.

The chain combines TRBV28 with TRBJ1-1; 8 bases are shared with TRBD1. The CDR3 length is 13 residues. After removal of 4 bases from V and 10 bases from J, the junction contained 8 bases not matched to a gene. Per germline, CDR1 MDHEN and CDR2 SYDVKM. CDR3 DNA: TGTGCCAGCAGTTCATCATGGACAGGGAGAGCTTTCTTT. It yields the protein CASSSSWTGRAFF.

The V and J genes are TRBV6-2 or TRBV6-3 and TRBJ2-4; 8 positions match TRBD2. This CDR3 has 16 residues. Germline V gives CDR1 MNHEY, CDR2 SVGEGT. Trimming removed 5 bases from V and 2 bases from J; junction bases left unmatched: 8. CDR3 bases: TGTGCCAGCAGTACCTTGGCGGGGGGCCCCAAAAACATTCAGTACTTC. Protein sequence: CASSTLAGGPKNIQYF.

This clone was seen only once. The chain carries TRBV4-1 and TRBJ2-3; no firm D call. This CDR3 has 16 amino acids. Germline lookup yields CDR1 MGHRA and CDR2 YSYEKL. V lost 1 base and J 1 base, leaving 12 bases between the germline ends. The CDR3 here is CASSQVRNSRTDTQYF. CDR3 nucleotide sequence: TGCGCCAGCAGCCAAGTTAGGAATAGCCGCACAGATACGCAGTATTTT.

The chain joins TRBV6-6 to TRBJ1-2; weak D call: TRBD1 (5 bases). This CDR3 comprises 14 residues. The germline V gene encodes CDR1 MNHNY and CDR2 SVGAGI (reference sequence). With 6 bases removed from V and 2 bases from J, the gap between germline ends came to 13 bases. CDR3 amino acids: CASRAQGPNYGYTF. Written as DNA, the CDR3 is TGTGCCAGCAGGGCTCAGGGCCCCAACTATGGCTACACCTTC.

This clone was counted only a few times. CDR3 residues: CASSLGNRVSGYTF. The CDR3 DNA is TGTGCCAGCAGCTTGGGAAACAGGGTATCCGGCTACACCTTC. This chain joins TRBV5-6 and TRBJ1-2, with a tentative D call TRBD1 (6 bases). V was pared by 0 bases and J by 8 bases, with 14 bases between. In germline, CDR1 is SGHDT, CDR2 YYEEEE. The CDR3 loop spans 14 amino acids. The variable domain in full, with the rest retrieved from reference TRBV5-6 and TRBJ1-2, is DAGVTQSPTHLIKTRGQQVTLRCSPKSGHDTVSWYQQALGQGPQFIFQYYEEEERQRGNFPDRFSGHQFPNYSSELNVNALLLGDSALYLCASSLGNRVSGYTFGSGTRLTVV.

This rearrangement joins TRBV9 to TRBJ1-6, with a possible D match to TRBD1 (6 bases). The CDR3 runs to 14 residues. CDR1 SGDLS and CDR2 YYNGEE come from the germline V gene. The ends were cut back, 3 bases at V and 7 bases at J, with 11 bases in the middle. The CDR3 loop reads CASSGTVGNSPLHF. The CDR3, as DNA: TGTGCCAGCAGCGGGACAGTGGGGAATTCACCCCTCCACTTT.

V gene TRBV7-9 combines with J gene TRBJ1-4, with D possibly being TRBD1 (5 bases). V lost 0 bases and J 0 bases, leaving 14 bases between the germline ends. Germline values: CDR1 SEHNR, CDR2 FQNEAQ (reference sequence). The CDR3 spans 18 residues. Here the CDR3 reads CASSLARQQETTNEKLFF. CDR3 DNA sequence: TGTGCCAGCAGCTTAGCACGGCAACAGGAAACAACTAATGAAAAACTGTTTTTT.